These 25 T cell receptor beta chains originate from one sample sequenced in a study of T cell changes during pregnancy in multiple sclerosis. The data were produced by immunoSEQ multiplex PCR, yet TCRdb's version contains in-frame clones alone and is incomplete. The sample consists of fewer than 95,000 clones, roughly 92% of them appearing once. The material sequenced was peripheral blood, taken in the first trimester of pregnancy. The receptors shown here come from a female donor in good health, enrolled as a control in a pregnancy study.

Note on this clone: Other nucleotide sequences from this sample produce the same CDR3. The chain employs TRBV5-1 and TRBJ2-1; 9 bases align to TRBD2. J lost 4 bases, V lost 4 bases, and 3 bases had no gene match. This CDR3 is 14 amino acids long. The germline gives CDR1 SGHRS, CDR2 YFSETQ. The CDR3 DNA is TGCGCCAGCAGCCAGGCGGGAGGGTACAATGAGCAGTTCTTC. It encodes CASSQAGGYNEQFF.

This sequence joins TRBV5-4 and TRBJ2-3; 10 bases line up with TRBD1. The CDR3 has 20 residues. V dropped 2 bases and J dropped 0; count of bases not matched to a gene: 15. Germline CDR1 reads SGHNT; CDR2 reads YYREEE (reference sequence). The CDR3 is CASSFKYPGQGPSSTDTQYF. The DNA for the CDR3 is TGTGCCAGCAGCTTCAAATATCCGGGACAGGGGCCATCTAGCACAGATACGCAGTATTTT.

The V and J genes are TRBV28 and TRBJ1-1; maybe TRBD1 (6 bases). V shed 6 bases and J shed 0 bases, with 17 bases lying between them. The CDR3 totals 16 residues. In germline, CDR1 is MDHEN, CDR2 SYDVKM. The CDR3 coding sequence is TGTGCCAGCAGACAACCCAGGGGTTCTTTGAACACTGAAGCTTTCTTT. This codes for CASRQPRGSLNTEAFF.

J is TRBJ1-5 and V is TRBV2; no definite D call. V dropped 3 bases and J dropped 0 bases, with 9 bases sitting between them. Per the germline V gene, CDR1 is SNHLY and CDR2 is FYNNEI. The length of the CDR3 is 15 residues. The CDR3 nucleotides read TGTGCCAGCAGTGACGTTATCTATAGCAATCAGCCCCAGCATTTT. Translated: CASSDVIYSNQPQHF.

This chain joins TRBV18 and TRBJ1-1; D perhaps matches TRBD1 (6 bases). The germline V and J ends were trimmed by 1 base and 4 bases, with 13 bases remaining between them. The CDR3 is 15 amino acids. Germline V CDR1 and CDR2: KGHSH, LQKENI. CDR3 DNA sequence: TGTGCCAGCTCACCACAAGCAGGGGCCGGCACTGAAGCTTTCTTT. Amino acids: CASSPQAGAGTEAFF. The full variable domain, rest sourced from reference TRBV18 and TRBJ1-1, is NAGVMQNPRHLVRRRGQEARLRCSPMKGHSHVYWYRQLPEEGLKFMVYLQKENIIDESGMPKERFSAEFPKEGPSILRIQQVVRGDSAAYFCASSPQAGAGTEAFFGQGTRLTVV.

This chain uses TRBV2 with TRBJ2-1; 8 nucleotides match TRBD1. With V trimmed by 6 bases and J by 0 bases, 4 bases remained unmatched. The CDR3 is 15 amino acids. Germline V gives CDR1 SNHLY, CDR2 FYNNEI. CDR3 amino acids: CASRDRGISYNEQFF. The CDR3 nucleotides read TGTGCCAGCAGAGACAGGGGAATCTCCTACAATGAGCAGTTCTTC.

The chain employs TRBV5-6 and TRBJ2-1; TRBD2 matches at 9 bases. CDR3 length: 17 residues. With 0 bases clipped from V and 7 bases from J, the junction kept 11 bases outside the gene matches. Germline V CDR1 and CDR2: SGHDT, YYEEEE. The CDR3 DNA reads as TGTGCCAGCAGCTTGGCCTTTGGGCTAGCGGGAAGGAATGAGCAGTTCTTC. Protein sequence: CASSLAFGLAGRNEQFF.

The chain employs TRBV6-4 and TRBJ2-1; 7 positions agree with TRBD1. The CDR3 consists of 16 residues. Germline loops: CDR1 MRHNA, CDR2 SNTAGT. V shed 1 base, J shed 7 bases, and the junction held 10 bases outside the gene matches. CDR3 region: CASSDWVSGQTNEQFF. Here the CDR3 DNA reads TGTGCCAGCAGTGACTGGGTTTCGGGACAGACAAATGAGCAGTTCTTC.

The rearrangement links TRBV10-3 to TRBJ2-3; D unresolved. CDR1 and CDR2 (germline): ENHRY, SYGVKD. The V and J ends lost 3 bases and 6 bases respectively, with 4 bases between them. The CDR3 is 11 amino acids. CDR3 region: CAISDRDTQYF. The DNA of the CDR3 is TGTGCCATCAGTGATCGGGATACGCAGTATTTT.

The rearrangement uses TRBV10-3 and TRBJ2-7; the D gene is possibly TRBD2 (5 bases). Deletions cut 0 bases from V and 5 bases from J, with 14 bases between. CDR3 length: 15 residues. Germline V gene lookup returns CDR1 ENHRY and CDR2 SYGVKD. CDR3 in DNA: TGTGCCATCAGTGAGTCTCGGAGGACGAGGGACGAGCAGTACTTC. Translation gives CAISESRRTRDEQYF.

The CDR3 nucleotides are TGTGCCAGCAGCCAAGAGTATAGGGGACTAGCGGGAGTTGGCGGGGAGCTGTTTTTT. It codes for CASSQEYRGLAGVGGELFF. This sequence joins TRBV4-2 and TRBJ2-2, with TRBD2 matching 14 bases. The V segment lost 0 bases and the J segment 7 bases; nucleotides outside the gene matches: 10. This CDR3 has 19 amino acids. Germline CDR1 is LGHNA and CDR2 is YNFKEQ.

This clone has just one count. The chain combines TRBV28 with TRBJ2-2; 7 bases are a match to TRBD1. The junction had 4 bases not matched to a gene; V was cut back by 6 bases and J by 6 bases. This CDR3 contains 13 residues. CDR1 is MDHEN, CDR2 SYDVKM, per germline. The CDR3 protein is CASRQGLAGELFF. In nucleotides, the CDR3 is TGTGCCAGCAGACAGGGGTTGGCCGGGGAGCTGTTTTTT.

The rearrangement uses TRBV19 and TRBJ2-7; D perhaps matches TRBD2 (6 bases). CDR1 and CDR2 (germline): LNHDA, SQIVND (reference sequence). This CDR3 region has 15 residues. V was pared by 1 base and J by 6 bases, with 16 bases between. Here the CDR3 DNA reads TGTGCCAGTAGTATAGGCCAGGGAGGTGGCAGCGAGCAGTACTTC. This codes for CASSIGQGGGSEQYF.

This CDR3 is CASSPRLAGRETQYF. CDR3 in DNA: TGTGCCAGCAGTCCCAGACTAGCGGGAAGGGAGACCCAGTACTTC. This sequence joins TRBV28 and TRBJ2-5; TRBD2 agrees at 11 bases. CDR3 length: 15 amino acids. V was pared by 5 bases and J by 5 bases, with 7 bases of the junction left unmatched. Germline V gene sequence: CDR1 MDHEN, CDR2 SYDVKM. Based on the CDR3 plus reference TRBV28 and TRBJ2-5, the full variable domain is DVKVTQSSRYLVKRTGEKVFLECVQDMDHENMFWYRQDPGLGLRLIYFSYDVKMKEKGDIPEGYSVSREKKERFSLILESASTNQTSMYLCASSPRLAGRETQYFGPGTRLLVL.

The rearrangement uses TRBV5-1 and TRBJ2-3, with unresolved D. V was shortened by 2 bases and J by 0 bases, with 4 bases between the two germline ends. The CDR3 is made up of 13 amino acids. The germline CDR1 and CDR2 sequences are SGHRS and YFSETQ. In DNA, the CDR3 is TGCGCCAGCAGCTTACAGAGCACAGATACGCAGTATTTT. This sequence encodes CASSLQSTDTQYF.

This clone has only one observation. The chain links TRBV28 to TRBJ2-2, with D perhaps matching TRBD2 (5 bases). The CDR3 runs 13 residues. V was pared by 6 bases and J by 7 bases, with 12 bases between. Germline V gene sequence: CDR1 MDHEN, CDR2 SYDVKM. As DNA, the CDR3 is TGTGCCAGCAGACTAGGTTCCGGCGGGGAGCTGTTTTTT. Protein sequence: CASRLGSGGELFF.

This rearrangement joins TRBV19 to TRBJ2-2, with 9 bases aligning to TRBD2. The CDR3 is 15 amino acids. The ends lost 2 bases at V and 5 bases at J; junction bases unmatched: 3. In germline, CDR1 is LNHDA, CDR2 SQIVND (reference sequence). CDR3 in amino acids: CASSITSGQTGELFF. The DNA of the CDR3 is TGTGCCAGTAGTATAACTAGCGGGCAGACCGGGGAGCTGTTTTTT.

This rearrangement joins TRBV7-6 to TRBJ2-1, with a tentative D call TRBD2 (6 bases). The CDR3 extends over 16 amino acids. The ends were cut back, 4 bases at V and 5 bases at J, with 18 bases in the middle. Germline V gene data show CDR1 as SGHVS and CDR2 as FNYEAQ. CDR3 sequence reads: CASSSPGEVENNEQFF. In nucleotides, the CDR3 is TGTGCCAGCAGCTCCCCGGGGGAAGTAGAGAACAATGAGCAGTTCTTC.

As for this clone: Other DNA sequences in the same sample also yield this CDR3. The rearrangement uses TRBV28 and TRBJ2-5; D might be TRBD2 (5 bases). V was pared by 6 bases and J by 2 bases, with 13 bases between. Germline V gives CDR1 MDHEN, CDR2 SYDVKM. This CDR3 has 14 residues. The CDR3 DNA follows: TGTGCCAGCAGCCCTCGGACGGGACAAGAGACCCAGTACTTC. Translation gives CASSPRTGQETQYF.

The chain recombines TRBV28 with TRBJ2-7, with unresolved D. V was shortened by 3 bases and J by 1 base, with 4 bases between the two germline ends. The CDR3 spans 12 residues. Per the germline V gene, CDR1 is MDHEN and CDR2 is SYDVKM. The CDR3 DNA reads TGTGCCAGCAGTTTCGGGTCCTACGAGCAGTACTTC. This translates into CASSFGSYEQYF.

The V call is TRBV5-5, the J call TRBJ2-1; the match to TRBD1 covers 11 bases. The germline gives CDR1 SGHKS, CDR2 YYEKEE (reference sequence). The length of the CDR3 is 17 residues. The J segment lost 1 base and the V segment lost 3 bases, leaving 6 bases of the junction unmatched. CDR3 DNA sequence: TGTGCCAGCAGCTGGAGGGGACAGGGGGTATCCTACAATGAGCAGTTCTTC. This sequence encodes CASSWRGQGVSYNEQFF.

The CDR3 DNA reads as TGTGCCACCAAGACACAAGAGACCCAGTACTTC. Protein sequence: CATKTQETQYF. The chain joins TRBV18 to TRBJ2-5; no reliable D call. Trimming removed 10 bases at V and 2 bases at J, with 8 bases between. CDR1 and CDR2 from the germline V gene are KGHSH and LQKENI. CDR3 length: 11 residues.

CDR3 residues: CASSPLSGRDTGELFF. The CDR3 DNA is TGTGCCAGCTCACCTCTCAGCGGGAGAGACACCGGGGAGCTGTTTTTT. The chain has TRBV18 and TRBJ2-2, with 8 bases fitting TRBD2. CDR3 length: 16 amino acids. CDR1 is KGHSH and CDR2 is LQKENI in the germline V gene. The V and J ends lost 3 bases and 3 bases, in that order; junction bases with no gene match: 6. Full variable domain (missing parts from reference TRBV18 and TRBJ2-2): NAGVMQNPRHLVRRRGQEARLRCSPMKGHSHVYWYRQLPEEGLKFMVYLQKENIIDESGMPKERFSAEFPKEGPSILRIQQVVRGDSAAYFCASSPLSGRDTGELFFGEGSRLTVL.

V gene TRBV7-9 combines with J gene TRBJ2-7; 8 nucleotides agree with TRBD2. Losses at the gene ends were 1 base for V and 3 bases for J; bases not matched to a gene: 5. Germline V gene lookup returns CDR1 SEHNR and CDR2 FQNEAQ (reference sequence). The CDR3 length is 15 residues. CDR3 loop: CASSLVLAGFYEQYF. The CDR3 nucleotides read TGTGCCAGCAGCTTAGTCCTAGCGGGCTTCTACGAGCAGTACTTC.

CDR3 residues: CASSLWDRQDGYTF. Here the CDR3 DNA reads TGTGCCAGCAGTTTATGGGACAGGCAGGATGGCTACACCTTC. The chain combines TRBV28 with TRBJ1-2; 7 bases are a match to TRBD1. V was pared by 0 bases and J by 6 bases, with 4 bases of the junction left unmatched. The germline CDR1 and CDR2 sequences are MDHEN and SYDVKM. This CDR3 is built from 14 residues.